Below, 24 T cell receptor beta chains from the same sample are listed, as sequenced in a study of T cells in Graves' hyperthyroidism and ophthalmopathy. Amplified TCR beta CDR3 regions came from RNA transcripts. TCR CDR3 regions were first amplified by RT-PCR with HTBI primers. Each CDR3 protein gets one entry after TCRdb re-called the multiplex PCR reads with MiXCR. This sample carries fewer than 850,000 distinct CDR3 sequences, approximately 15% of them seen once, and the ten largest clones take around 15%. The sample comprised blood. Source of these receptors: a man between 45 and 60 years old with Graves' hyperthyroidism.

This clonotype has more than one count but fewer than ten. This chain uses TRBV20-1 with TRBJ1-5; TRBD1 might be the D (5 bases). The V gene's germline CDR1 is DFQATT and CDR2 SNEGSKA (reference sequence). With 6 bases removed from V and 0 bases from J, the gap between germline ends came to 21 bases. The CDR3 sequence is 17 residues long. The CDR3 protein is CSATAKGTVISNQPQHF. The DNA for the CDR3 is TGCAGTGCCACGGCGAAAGGGACGGTTATTAGCAATCAGCCCCAGCATTTT.

This clonotype was observed at least ten times. This sequence joins TRBV2 and TRBJ1-6; no firm D call. The CDR3 extends over 15 amino acids. Between the trimmed V and J ends, which lost 6 bases and 9 bases, there was a span of 18 bases. Germline V gene sequence: CDR1 SNHLY, CDR2 FYNNEI. The CDR3 nucleotides are TGTGCCAGCAGAGGGCCGCGTGAGATTGGTTCACCCCTCCACTTT. It codes for CASRGPREIGSPLHF.

Notes on this clonotype: This clone may be a read error of a much larger clone one base away. The chain is built from TRBV7-2 and TRBJ1-6; D may be TRBD1 (5 bases). The CDR3 runs to 14 residues. CDR1 SGHTA and CDR2 FQGNSA come from the germline V gene. The germline V and J ends were trimmed by 1 base and 9 bases, with 10 bases remaining between them. Written as DNA, the CDR3 is TGTGCCAGCAGCTTAGGCAGGGAGGTTTCACCCCTCCACTTT. Translated: CASSLGREVSPLHF.

The sample holds a few counts of this clonotype. The gene calls are TRBV24-1 and TRBJ2-7, with TRBD1 matching over 9 bases. The ends lost 7 bases at V and 2 bases at J; junction bases unmatched: 2. CDR3 length: 13 residues. Germline V gives CDR1 KGHDR, CDR2 SFDVKD. CDR3 nucleotide sequence: TGTGCCACCAGGGGACAGGGCGCCTACGAGCAGTACTTC. Protein sequence: CATRGQGAYEQYF.

The rearrangement joins TRBV6-1 to TRBJ2-5; 7 bases agree with TRBD1. This CDR3 is built from 15 residues. Looked up from germline, CDR1 is MNHNS and CDR2 is SASEGT. J lost 6 bases, V lost 5 bases, and 12 bases had no gene match. The DNA of the CDR3 is TGTGCCAGCAGTCAAAGAGGGACAGAGGATAAGACCCAGTACTTC. It yields the protein CASSQRGTEDKTQYF.

This clonotype was counted many times. The CDR3 is CAARREGRAGELFF. Here the CDR3 DNA reads TGTGCCGCCCGCCGGGAGGGCCGTGCCGGGGAGCTGTTTTTT. The chain combines TRBV19 with TRBJ2-2, with 8 bases that match TRBD2. The CDR3 totals 14 residues. Germline loops: CDR1 LNHDA, CDR2 SQIVND (reference sequence). The ends lost 11 bases at V and 6 bases at J; junction bases unmatched: 11.

This clonotype was recorded at least ten times. V usage is TRBV7-9 and J usage is TRBJ2-1, with TRBD2 matching over 9 bases. Germline trimming cut 4 bases from V and 4 bases from J; bases unmatched to any gene: 5. This CDR3 is built from 15 residues. Germline V lookup: CDR1 SEHNR, CDR2 FQNEAQ (reference sequence). Here the CDR3 reads CASSWPTSGYNEQFF. The CDR3, as DNA: TGTGCCAGCAGCTGGCCGACTAGCGGATACAATGAGCAGTTCTTC.

Ten or more counts support this clonotype. This chain links TRBV12-3 or TRBV12-4 with TRBJ1-1; D unclear. The length of the CDR3 is 14 residues. V gave up 5 bases and J gave up 4 bases, with 14 bases separating them. The CDR3 DNA reads as TGTGCCAGCAGTCTGGGTCTCAAGGGCACTGAAGCTTTCTTT. It encodes CASSLGLKGTEAFF.

This clonotype has at least ten counts. The chain employs TRBV5-1 and TRBJ2-1; tentative D call: TRBD1 (5 bases). Germline V gives CDR1 SGHRS, CDR2 YFSETQ. Trimming took 6 bases from V and 5 from J, leaving 6 bases between them. This CDR3 is 11 amino acids long. CDR3 bases: TGCGCCAGCATGGACAACAATGAGCAGTTCTTC. Residues: CASMDNNEQFF.

This clonotype was seen many times. The chain couples TRBV12-3 or TRBV12-4 to TRBJ2-7; D is unresolved. Trimming shortened V by 2 bases and J by 2 bases, and 7 bases separated the two germline ends. The CDR3 loop spans 13 amino acids. CDR3 coding DNA: TGTGCCAGCAGTTTAAGGACCACCTACGAGCAGTACTTC. Amino acid sequence: CASSLRTTYEQYF.

This clonotype was recorded a few times. The gene calls are TRBV6-1 and TRBJ1-4; no clear D gene. Germline V lookup: CDR1 MNHNS, CDR2 SASEGT. The CDR3 consists of 16 residues. Trimming took off 6 bases at V and 6 bases at J, with 20 bases between the two ends. DNA of the CDR3: TGTGCCAGCAGCAGCTCGCGGAAGGGCGGGTATGAAAAACTGTTTTTT. Translating gives CASSSSRKGGYEKLFF.

The rearrangement joins TRBV14 to TRBJ2-2; no firm D call. V dropped 0 bases and J dropped 4 bases, with 12 bases sitting between them. This CDR3 has 16 residues. CDR1 is SGHDN and CDR2 is FVKESK in the germline V gene. CDR3 loop: CASSQDRGVLTGELFF. DNA of the CDR3: TGTGCCAGCAGCCAAGATCGAGGAGTCCTCACCGGGGAGCTGTTTTTT.

The table lists this clonotype with a few counts. This chain uses TRBV30 with TRBJ2-2; 10 bases agree with TRBD2. This CDR3 is built from 17 residues. V shed 3 bases, J shed 5 bases, and the junction held 12 bases outside the gene matches. In germline, CDR1 is GTSNPN, CDR2 SVGIG (reference sequence). CDR3 DNA: TGTGCCTGGAGCCCACCGAGCGGGAGGGCAATTACCGGGGAGCTGTTTTTT. Protein product: CAWSPPSGRAITGELFF.

J is TRBJ1-1 and V is TRBV27; tentatively, D is TRBD1 (5 bases). The V and J ends lost 2 bases and 10 bases respectively, with 17 bases between them. CDR1 and CDR2 from the germline V gene are MNHEY and SMNVEV (reference sequence). The CDR3 runs to 14 residues. CDR3 in amino acids: CASSLQGSYIGAFF. In nucleotides, the CDR3 is TGTGCCAGCAGTTTACAGGGATCCTATATCGGAGCTTTCTTT.

This clonotype was seen repeatedly, ten times or more. The V and J genes are TRBV28 and TRBJ2-2, with TRBD1 matching 9 bases. The CDR3 runs to 14 residues. Per the germline V gene, CDR1 is MDHEN and CDR2 is SYDVKM. With V trimmed by 6 bases and J by 5 bases, 4 bases remained unmatched. CDR3 residues: CASRGTGRTGELFF. The DNA for the CDR3 is TGTGCCAGCAGGGGGACAGGGCGGACCGGGGAGCTGTTTTTT.

The rearrangement links TRBV19 to TRBJ1-5; D call uncertain. The CDR3 has 13 amino acids. Trimming cost V 1 base and J 5 bases, with 6 bases left between them. Germline V gives CDR1 LNHDA, CDR2 SQIVND (reference sequence). For the CDR3, the DNA is TGTGCCAGTAGTATAGCCAGCGATCAGCCCCAGCATTTT. Residues: CASSIASDQPQHF.

This clonotype appeared a few times. The chain joins TRBV7-2 to TRBJ2-1; 13 bases are shared with TRBD2. CDR1 is SGHTA, CDR2 FQGNSA, per germline. Trimming at V came to 6 bases and at J to 8 bases, leaving 7 bases not matched to a gene. The length of the CDR3 is 15 residues. CDR3 nucleotides: TGTGCCAGCAGAACACTAGCGGGAGGGGGGGATGAGCAGTTCTTC. It encodes CASRTLAGGGDEQFF. The full variable domain, completed using reference TRBV7-2 and TRBJ2-1, is GAGVSQSPSNKVTEKGKDVELRCDPISGHTALYWYRQSLGQGLEFLIYFQGNSAPDKSGLPSDRFSAERTGGSVSTLTIQRTQQEDSAVYLCASRTLAGGGDEQFFGPGTRLTVL.

This sequence joins TRBV20-1 and TRBJ2-7; D not resolved. The V end lost 0 bases, the J end lost 2 bases, and 8 bases lay between the germline ends. Germline-derived CDR1 and CDR2 are DFQATT and SNEGSKA (reference sequence). CDR3 length: 13 amino acids. CDR3 sequence: CSARDSQPYEQYF. CDR3 bases: TGCAGTGCTAGAGATTCCCAGCCCTACGAGCAGTACTTC.

This clonotype was detected ten times or more. The V gene is TRBV6-5, the J gene TRBJ2-2, with unresolved D. This CDR3 comprises 14 residues. With 0 bases removed from V and 2 bases from J, the gap between germline ends came to 4 bases. The germline V gene has CDR1 MNHEY and CDR2 SVGAGI. The CDR3 nucleotides are TGTGCCAGCAGTTACTCCCTAAACACCGGGGAGCTGTTTTTT. It yields the protein CASSYSLNTGELFF.

This clonotype has a handful of counts. The chain has TRBV28 and TRBJ1-3; no reliable D call. V gave up 6 bases and J gave up 1 base, with 10 bases separating them. The CDR3 has 14 residues. The germline V gene encodes CDR1 MDHEN and CDR2 SYDVKM. The CDR3 nucleotides read TGTGCCAGCAGATCCCAGGAGTCTGGAAACACCATATATTTT. Translated: CASRSQESGNTIYF.

The chain uses TRBV28 and TRBJ1-2; possibly TRBD1 for D (5 bases). This CDR3 has 15 amino acids. V was clipped by 5 bases and J by 8 bases, with 21 bases between them. The V gene's germline CDR1 is MDHEN and CDR2 SYDVKM. The CDR3 spells CASSDQTGEGLGYTF. CDR3 in DNA: TGTGCCAGCAGTGACCAGACGGGGGAAGGACTCGGCTACACCTTC.

This chain links TRBV7-8 with TRBJ1-5, with 9 bases matching TRBD1. The CDR3 has 16 amino acids. The germline V gene encodes CDR1 SGHVS and CDR2 FQNEAQ. V trimming: 5 bases; J trimming: 2 bases; junction bases outside the gene matches: 7. CDR3 nucleotide sequence: TGTGCCAGCAGCCCAGGGACAGGGACGGGCAATCAGCCCCAGCATTTT. It yields the protein CASSPGTGTGNQPQHF.

This clonotype was seen at least ten times. V is TRBV11-2 and J is TRBJ2-7, with D perhaps matching TRBD1 or TRBD2 (7 bases each). CDR1 and CDR2 (germline): SGHAT, FQNNGV. The CDR3 runs to 16 residues. The V end was cut by 5 bases, the J end by 2 bases, with 19 bases between. DNA for the CDR3: TGTGCCAGCAGCCCCAGGGGGGGGGCCCCCACCTACGAGCAGTACTTC. Translation: CASSPRGGAPTYEQYF.

This clonotype was recorded at least ten times. This chain links TRBV28 with TRBJ2-5; 9 nucleotides match TRBD1. V gave up 7 bases and J gave up 2 bases; unmatched junction bases: 8. Germline lookup yields CDR1 MDHEN and CDR2 SYDVKM. This CDR3 spans 15 amino acids. CDR3 residues: CASTLGQGIQETQYF. CDR3 DNA sequence: TGTGCCAGCACCCTCGGACAGGGGATTCAAGAGACCCAGTACTTC.